These 2 T cell receptor beta chains came from one sample sequenced in a study of beta chain features in type 1 diabetes. Notes on the study in general: TCRB CDR3s from Type 1 diabetes patients were moderately but significantly shorter in all four CD4+ subsets.

Antigen specificity for these receptors is unknown. All of the isolated RNA was reverse transcribed, so expressed TCRB transcripts were sequenced. TCRdb keeps only in-frame clones here, not all; method: immunoSEQ multiplex PCR. Among a few hundred thousand clones, around 10% were seen once, and the ten largest hold about 0.6%. The sequenced sample was central memory CD4+ T cells from blood. The receptors derive from a man in his thirties or forties with type 1 diabetes.

V gene TRBV18 combines with J gene TRBJ1-5; TRBD1 matches at 10 bases. Trimming took 2 bases from V and 6 from J; bases not matched to a gene: 4. CDR3 length equals 15 residues. Germline V gene data show CDR1 as KGHSH and CDR2 as LQKENI. CDR3 DNA sequence: TGTGCCAGCTCACCAGCGACAGGGGGCGGTCAGCCCCAGCATTTT. Translating it yields CASSPATGGGQPQHF.

The sample holds a few counts of this clone. This chain uses TRBV19 with TRBJ2-7; 9 bases map to TRBD2. With V trimmed by 3 bases and J by 0 bases, 6 bases remained unmatched. Germline V gene lookup returns CDR1 LNHDA and CDR2 SQIVND (reference sequence). The CDR3 sequence is 16 residues long. The CDR3 DNA sequence: TGTGCCAGTAGTATGGTAGGCGGGAGGGCCTCCTACGAGCAGTACTTC. This codes for CASSMVGGRASYEQYF. Filled out from reference TRBV19 and TRBJ2-7, the complete variable domain reads DGGITQSPKYLFRKEGQNVTLSCEQNLNHDAMYWYRQDPGQGLRLIYYSQIVNDFQKGDIAEGYSVSREKKESFPLTVTSAQKNPTAFYLCASSMVGGRASYEQYFGPGTRLTVT.